The present T cell receptor beta chain was sequenced within a study of tumor-infiltrating lymphocytes in localized non-small cell lung cancer. Produced via immunoSEQ multiplex PCR; TCRdb's table is partial and in-frame only. Of approximately 13,000 clones detected, 60% to 85% appear once; the ten largest clones hold 12%. The sample holds one count of this clone. Germline V gene data show CDR1 as SGHKS and CDR2 as YYEKEE (reference sequence). Trimming removed 2 bases from V and 5 bases from J; junction bases left unmatched: 3. This CDR3 contains 16 residues. The receptor comes from a human donor with non-small cell lung cancer. The J gene is TRBJ2-3, the V gene TRBV5-5; 15 nucleotides line up with TRBD2. The sample consisted of lung tumor tissue. The CDR3 bases are TGTGCCAGCAGCTTAGGACTAGCGGGGGGGTTAGATACGCAGTATTTT. This encodes CASSLGLAGGLDTQYF.